What follows are 15 T cell receptor beta chains derived from one specimen sequenced in a study of blood T cell repertoires in COVID-19. Data came from immunoSEQ multiplex PCR; TCRdb stores just in-frame clones and leaves some out. The top ten hold less than 6.5% of the sample, which has about 220,000 clones, around 84% seen once. Material for sequencing was peripheral blood. Receptors originate from an older woman who had recovered from COVID-19.

This clone has more than one count but fewer than ten. The chain joins TRBV6-1 to TRBJ1-5; D is unclear. The CDR3 sequence is 15 residues long. Trimming pared 2 bases from V and 4 bases from J, leaving 12 bases between. Germline loops: CDR1 MNHNS, CDR2 SASEGT. The CDR3 nucleotides are TGTGCCAGCAGTGAAATTCGCGAGGGTAATCAGCCCCAGCATTTT. Translating it yields CASSEIREGNQPQHF.

Here the CDR3 DNA reads TGTGCCAGCAGCGGATACAGGGTTTCCTACAATGAGCAGTTCTTC. Translating it yields CASSGYRVSYNEQFF. This chain connects TRBV11-2 to TRBJ2-1, with a possible D match to TRBD1 (6 bases). The CDR3 is 15 residues long. Trimming left V 5 bases short and J 1 base short, with 12 bases between. Germline-derived CDR1 and CDR2 are SGHAT and FQNNGV.

The V gene is TRBV5-4, the J gene TRBJ1-6; TRBD1 agrees at 9 bases. The germline CDR1 and CDR2 sequences are SGHNT and YYREEE (reference sequence). J gave up 6 bases and V 3 bases, and 10 bases lay outside the gene matches. The CDR3 loop spans 17 amino acids. The CDR3 DNA reads as TGTGCCAGCAGCTCTGGACAGGGGATAGGGTTTAATTCACCCCTCCACTTT. This translates into CASSSGQGIGFNSPLHF.

This clone occurred a few times. The V and J genes are TRBV2 and TRBJ2-5; no firm D call. CDR1 is SNHLY and CDR2 is FYNNEI in the germline V gene. Trimming stripped 6 bases from V and 1 base from J, with 12 bases between. The CDR3 consists of 14 residues. The CDR3 region has the DNA TGTGCCAGCAGAATCTCCTATTCCCAAGAGACCCAGTACTTC. It is translated as CASRISYSQETQYF.

CDR3 sequence (DNA): TGTGCCAGCAGCTCAGCTAGCGGGGGGCTCTACAATGAGCAGTTCTTC. Protein sequence: CASSSASGGLYNEQFF. The chain links TRBV7-9 to TRBJ2-1; 11 bases line up with TRBD2. Germline V lookup: CDR1 SEHNR, CDR2 FQNEAQ (reference sequence). The CDR3 is 16 residues long. V was clipped by 4 bases and J by 3 bases; unmatched bases: 5.

The genes are TRBV7-8 and TRBJ1-5; 8 nucleotides line up with TRBD1. V lost 3 bases, J lost 3 bases, and 4 bases stayed unmatched. The germline V gene encodes CDR1 SGHVS and CDR2 FQNEAQ. The CDR3 runs to 15 residues. The DNA for the CDR3 is TGTGCCAGCAGCTTCGGGACAGGCCACAATCAGCCCCAGCATTTT. Translation: CASSFGTGHNQPQHF.

The chain carries TRBV2 and TRBJ2-7; 8 bases are a match to TRBD2. V trimming: 0 bases; J trimming: 1 base; junction bases outside the gene matches: 2. CDR3 size: 15 residues. Germline loops: CDR1 SNHLY, CDR2 FYNNEI. This CDR3 is CASSEASGASYEQYF. The CDR3, as DNA: TGTGCCAGCAGTGAAGCTAGCGGGGCGTCCTACGAGCAGTACTTC.

The chain has TRBV6-5 and TRBJ2-1; the D gene is possibly TRBD2 (7 bases). Per the germline V gene, CDR1 is MNHEY and CDR2 is SVGAGI. The CDR3 totals 14 residues. With 8 bases removed from V and 3 bases from J, the gap between germline ends came to 14 bases. The CDR3 nucleotides are TGTGCCAGCGTTGAGGGGGGGCACTACAATGAGCAGTTCTTC. Its protein is CASVEGGHYNEQFF.

This clone was counted a few times. The gene calls are TRBV3-1 (or the pseudogene TRBV3-2) and TRBJ1-5, with 7 bases aligning to TRBD1. This CDR3 is 15 amino acids long. Germline V gene lookup returns CDR1 LGHDT and CDR2 YNNKEL (reference sequence). J was trimmed by 5 bases and V by 4 bases; bases with no gene match: 8. CDR3 residues: CASSPAQGIYQPQHF. As DNA, the CDR3 is TGTGCCAGCAGCCCCGCACAGGGGATTTATCAGCCCCAGCATTTT.

The chain uses TRBV27 and TRBJ2-1, with 11 bases matching TRBD2. The CDR3 runs to 17 residues. V was clipped by 10 bases and J by 2 bases; unmatched bases: 13. Germline V gene lookup returns CDR1 MNHEY and CDR2 SMNVEV (reference sequence). The CDR3 is CATRALAGGQTYNEQFF. CDR3 coding DNA: TGTGCCACGAGGGCCCTAGCGGGGGGTCAAACCTACAATGAGCAGTTCTTC.

The chain joins TRBV7-2 to TRBJ1-2; D is possibly TRBD1 (6 bases). This CDR3 has 14 residues. Deletions cut 5 bases from V and 1 base from J, with 11 bases between. Germline loops: CDR1 SGHTA, CDR2 FQGNSA. This CDR3 is CASSPQGLNYGYTF. CDR3 bases: TGTGCCAGCAGCCCACAGGGTCTTAACTATGGCTACACCTTC.

The chain is built from TRBV11-2 and TRBJ1-2; 10 bases match TRBD1. V trimming: 5 bases; J trimming: 2 bases; junction bases outside the gene matches: 14. The CDR3 contains 18 residues. Germline V gene lookup returns CDR1 SGHAT and CDR2 FQNNGV. This CDR3 is CASSPPLLTGGINYGYTF. The CDR3 DNA is TGTGCCAGCAGCCCGCCCCTTCTGACAGGGGGCATCAACTATGGCTACACCTTC.

CDR3 nucleotide sequence: TGTGCCAGCAGCCCCAGCGGGAACAGGGAGGGCTATGGCTACACCTTC. This sequence encodes CASSPSGNREGYGYTF. The chain couples TRBV9 to TRBJ1-2; maybe TRBD1 (6 bases). Trimming took off 4 bases at V and 4 bases at J, with 20 bases between the two ends. Germline lookup yields CDR1 SGDLS and CDR2 YYNGEE. CDR3 length: 16 residues.

In DNA form, the CDR3 reads TGTGCCAGCAGCTTAGCAGGGGCGGGGTGGGACACTGAAGCTTTCTTT. This gives the protein CASSLAGAGWDTEAFF. The rearrangement uses TRBV7-9 and TRBJ1-1; possibly TRBD1 for D (5 bases). This CDR3 comprises 16 residues. With 0 bases removed from V and 3 bases from J, the gap between germline ends came to 14 bases. Germline CDR1 SEHNR, CDR2 FQNEAQ (reference sequence).

The rearrangement joins TRBV4-2 to TRBJ2-3, with D unresolved. This CDR3 has 15 residues. Germline V gene data show CDR1 as LGHNA and CDR2 as YNFKEQ. Trimming removed 0 bases at V and 2 bases at J, with 9 bases between. CDR3 loop: CASSQEIADTDTQYF. The CDR3 region has the DNA TGTGCCAGCAGCCAAGAAATAGCAGACACAGATACGCAGTATTTT.